One and the same sample provided the 14 T cell receptor beta chains below, sequenced in a study of blood T cell repertoires in COVID-19. Produced via immunoSEQ multiplex PCR; TCRdb's table is partial and in-frame only. The sample has around 140,000 clones; roughly 79% are singletons. What was sequenced was peripheral blood. These receptors originate from a human donor in a cohort sampled during active COVID-19.

This clone appeared a single time. V is TRBV7-2 and J is TRBJ1-1, with TRBD1 identical over 9 bases. Germline loops: CDR1 SGHTA, CDR2 FQGNSA. The CDR3 sequence is 15 residues long. Trimming took 0 bases from V and 3 from J; bases not matched to a gene: 2. The CDR3 nucleotides read TGTGCCAGCAGCTTAGCTGGGACAGGGTACACTGAAGCTTTCTTT. Encoded protein: CASSLAGTGYTEAFF.

The chain uses TRBV27 and TRBJ2-5; D is ambiguous. From germline, CDR1 is MNHEY and CDR2 SMNVEV (reference sequence). This CDR3 is 14 amino acids long. V was clipped by 4 bases and J by 1 base, with 10 bases between them. The DNA of the CDR3 is TGTGCCAGCAGTTCACACGTAGCCCAAGAGACCCAGTACTTC. This encodes CASSSHVAQETQYF.

The V call is TRBV6-1, the J call TRBJ2-1, with TRBD1 matching 9 bases. This CDR3 region has 17 residues. Per germline, CDR1 MNHNS and CDR2 SASEGT. V lost 3 bases to trimming and J lost 6 bases; unmatched junction nucleotides: 12. The CDR3 sequence: CASSDPIPGQGFNEQFF. The CDR3 DNA reads as TGTGCCAGCAGTGACCCCATCCCGGGACAGGGATTCAATGAGCAGTTCTTC.

The chain couples TRBV28 to TRBJ2-3; D may be TRBD1 (5 bases). Trimming left V 2 bases short and J 6 bases short, with 15 bases between. Per the germline V gene, CDR1 is MDHEN and CDR2 is SYDVKM. The CDR3 has 15 amino acids. CDR3 DNA sequence: TGTGCCAGCAGTTTAGGGGAAAGGAAGGGGGATACGCAGTATTTT. Its translation: CASSLGERKGDTQYF.

This clone was observed a single time. The chain employs TRBV18 and TRBJ1-4; D is undetermined. Germline V gene data show CDR1 as KGHSH and CDR2 as LQKENI. The CDR3 spans 18 residues. Trimming removed 0 bases from V and 0 bases from J, with 14 bases in between. As DNA, the CDR3 is TGTGCCAGCTCACCACCACCCGGAGTACTTACAACTAATGAAAAACTGTTTTTT. Translated: CASSPPPGVLTTNEKLFF.

The J gene is TRBJ1-2, the V gene TRBV27, with 7 positions matching TRBD1. Germline CDR1 is MNHEY and CDR2 is SMNVEV (reference sequence). The CDR3 is 19 amino acids. The J segment lost 4 bases and the V segment lost 4 bases, leaving 21 bases of the junction unmatched. For the CDR3, the DNA is TGTGCCAGCAGTTCTAGGACCCCCAGACAGACAGGGAACCCCTATGGCTACACCTTC. Residues: CASSSRTPRQTGNPYGYTF.

The J gene is TRBJ2-7, the V gene TRBV7-9; the match to TRBD1 covers 10 bases. V shed 5 bases, J shed 5 bases, and the junction held 9 bases outside the gene matches. Germline CDR1 reads SEHNR; CDR2 reads FQNEAQ (reference sequence). The CDR3 spans 15 residues. CDR3 coding DNA: TGTGCCAGCAGCCGGATGACAGGGGGCTTCGACGAGCAGTACTTC. Protein sequence: CASSRMTGGFDEQYF.

The CDR3 region is CASSPYTGTTNNEQFF. Here the CDR3 DNA reads TGTGCCAGCTCACCATATACCGGGACAACTAACAATGAGCAGTTCTTC. The rearrangement links TRBV18 to TRBJ2-1, with D tentatively TRBD1 (6 bases). This CDR3 is 16 amino acids long. V was clipped by 2 bases and J by 5 bases, with 16 bases between them. Germline CDR1 is KGHSH and CDR2 is LQKENI.

The V and J genes are TRBV19 and TRBJ2-2; 7 bases are a match to TRBD2. The V gene end was trimmed by 7 bases and the J gene end by 6 bases; junction bases not matched to a gene: 29. The germline V gene has CDR1 LNHDA and CDR2 SQIVND (reference sequence). The CDR3 loop spans 21 amino acids. The CDR3 here is CASTRLSGKVGGGRGPGELFF. In DNA form, the CDR3 reads TGTGCCAGTACCCGACTTTCAGGGAAGGTTGGTGGCGGGAGAGGGCCCGGGGAGCTGTTTTTT.

This chain joins TRBV7-2 and TRBJ2-3; 12 nucleotides align to TRBD2. Trimming cost V 3 bases and J 4 bases; bases outside gene matches: 5. Per the germline V gene, CDR1 is SGHTA and CDR2 is FQGNSA. This CDR3 has 16 amino acids. CDR3 nucleotide sequence: TGTGCCAGCAGCTTCTCGACTAGCGGGAGAGCAGATACGCAGTATTTT. Translating it yields CASSFSTSGRADTQYF.

The chain uses TRBV27 and TRBJ2-3; tentatively, D is TRBD2 (6 bases). From germline, CDR1 is MNHEY and CDR2 SMNVEV (reference sequence). The CDR3 runs 16 residues. Trimming stripped 5 bases from V and 1 base from J, with 16 bases between. The CDR3 coding sequence is TGTGCCAGCAGTGGCCTGGAGCGGGCAGGCACAGATACGCAGTATTTT. Translation gives CASSGLERAGTDTQYF.

The J gene is TRBJ2-7, the V gene TRBV20-1; D is unresolved. The CDR3 spans 11 residues. Germline V CDR1 and CDR2: DFQATT, SNEGSKA (reference sequence). In DNA form, the CDR3 reads TGCAGCTCTCGGTTCTCCTACGAGCAGTACTTC. It yields the protein CSSRFSYEQYF.

This clone was detected once. The V and J genes are TRBV6-5 and TRBJ2-7; 9 nucleotides line up with TRBD2. There are 16 residues in the CDR3. V trimming: 2 bases; J trimming: 1 base; junction bases outside the gene matches: 6. Looked up from germline, CDR1 is MNHEY and CDR2 is SVGAGI. The chain's CDR3 is CASSYIRAGGSYEQYF. CDR3 DNA: TGTGCCAGCAGTTACATTCGGGCGGGAGGGTCCTACGAGCAGTACTTC.

This chain uses TRBV4-3 with TRBJ2-1, with 7 bases identical to TRBD2. The germline gives CDR1 LGHNA, CDR2 YSLEER. This CDR3 has 16 amino acids. The V gene end was trimmed by 1 base and the J gene end by 2 bases; junction bases not matched to a gene: 5. The CDR3 sequence is CASSQVLGGPYNEQFF. The CDR3 bases are TGCGCCAGCAGCCAAGTTTTGGGAGGGCCCTACAATGAGCAGTTCTTC.